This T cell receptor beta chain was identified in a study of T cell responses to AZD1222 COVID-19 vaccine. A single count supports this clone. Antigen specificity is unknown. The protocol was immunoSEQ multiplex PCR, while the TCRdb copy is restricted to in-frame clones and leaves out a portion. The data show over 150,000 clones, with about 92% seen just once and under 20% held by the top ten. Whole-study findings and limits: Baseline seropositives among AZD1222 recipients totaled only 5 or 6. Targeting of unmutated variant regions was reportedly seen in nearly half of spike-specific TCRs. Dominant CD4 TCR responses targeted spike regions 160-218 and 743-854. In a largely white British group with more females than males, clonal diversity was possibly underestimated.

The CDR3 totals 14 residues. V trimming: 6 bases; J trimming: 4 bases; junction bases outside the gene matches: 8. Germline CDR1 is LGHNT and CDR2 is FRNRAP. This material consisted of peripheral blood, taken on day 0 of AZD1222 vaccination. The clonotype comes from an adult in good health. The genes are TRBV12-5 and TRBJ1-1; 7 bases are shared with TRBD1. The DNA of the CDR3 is TGTGCTAGTGGCCGTGACAGGGCGACCACTGAAGCTTTCTTT. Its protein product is CASGRDRATTEAFF. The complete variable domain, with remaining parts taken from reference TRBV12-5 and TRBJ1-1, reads DARVTQTPRHKVTEMGQEVTMRCQPILGHNTVFWYRQTMMQGLELLAYFRNRAPLDDSGMPKDRFSAEMPDATLATLKIQPSEPRDSAVYFCASGRDRATTEAFFGQGTRLTVV.